The present TCR beta chain was sequenced within a study of response to subunit inactivated influenza vaccine. Study-wide results and caveats: There was a suggestion from the authors that each seasonal influenza vaccination recruits few new T cells.

TCRdb processed the RT-PCR reads anew with MiXCR; each CDR3 protein has one entry. The repertoire includes about 620,000 distinct CDR3 sequences, approximately 12% of them detected once, and roughly 10% sits in the top ten. V lost 1 base and J 3 bases, leaving 16 bases between the germline ends. CDR3 length equals 16 residues. The V gene's germline CDR1 is SGHAT and CDR2 FQNNGV. Points on this clonotype: Its target is unknown.

The genes are TRBV11-2 and TRBJ2-7; no definite D call. The sequences come from PBMCs from blood, collected on the day of vaccination. This TCR came from a man aged 45-60 years who received an inactivated influenza vaccine. The CDR3 DNA is TGTGCCAGCAGCTTAGCCCTCTCGACAACCCACTACGAGCAGTACTTC. This gives the protein CASSLALSTTHYEQYF.